This TCR beta chain was sequenced during a study of blood T cells in healthy people across ages. This clonotype has more than one count but fewer than ten. PCR was performed a second time for about 7 to 12 cycles using a sample-barcoded 5' primer and a J-beta primer mix. TCRdb called the 5' RACE reads again in MiXCR, with one record for every CDR3 protein. The sample includes around 850,000 distinct CDR3 sequences, roughly 40% of them seen just once. The CDR3 spans 14 residues. Germline V gives CDR1 LGHNA, CDR2 YSLEER. With 4 bases removed from V and 5 bases from J, the gap between germline ends came to 14 bases.

Source material: blood. The receptor's source is a man aged 18 to 29 in good health. The V and J genes are TRBV4-3 and TRBJ1-1; no clear D. The CDR3 reads CASSPKTRTTEAFF. CDR3 sequence (DNA): TGCGCCAGCAGCCCAAAAACGAGGACTACTGAAGCTTTCTTT.